A single sample is the source of the 5 T cell receptor beta chains below, sequenced in a study of OX40 agonist ivuxolimab in advanced cancers. The library was made by the immunoSEQ multiplex PCR assay. Sourced from immuneACCESS, this table was stored by TCRdb with only in-frame sequences that have V and J called. A share of the clones is absent; for the studies checked, an unresolved V gene accounts for under half, and the remainder has no known explanation. The table for this sample lists tens of thousands of clones; roughly 83% of them were counted only once. The ten largest clones capture around 2.7% of the sample. The sequencing here drew on CD4+ or CD8+ T cells sorted from blood, taken in a trial of the OX40 agonist ivuxolimab. These receptors came from an adult with an advanced solid tumor such as melanoma, head and neck, liver or kidney cancer.

The J gene is TRBJ1-1, the V gene TRBV25-1, with D perhaps matching TRBD1 (6 bases). The V gene's germline CDR1 is MGHDK and CDR2 SYGVNS. This CDR3 has 11 residues. Trimming removed 6 bases at V and 10 bases at J, with 12 bases between. The CDR3 bases are TGTGCCAGCAGGAGGGGGGACGGAGCTTTCTTT. This codes for CASRRGDGAFF.

The chain carries TRBV28 and TRBJ2-5; 9 bases are a match to TRBD1. Trimming cost V 6 bases and J 5 bases; bases outside gene matches: 10. This CDR3 is built from 15 residues. Germline V CDR1 and CDR2: MDHEN, SYDVKM. CDR3 sequence reads: CASRTTGQGDETQYF. The CDR3 nucleotides are TGTGCCAGCAGGACGACGGGACAGGGTGACGAGACCCAGTACTTC.

This chain connects TRBV27 to TRBJ1-1, with TRBD1 identical over 9 bases. Germline trimming cut 4 bases from V and 0 bases from J; bases unmatched to any gene: 3. CDR3 length: 15 amino acids. Germline V gene sequence: CDR1 MNHEY, CDR2 SMNVEV (reference sequence). The CDR3 DNA reads as TGTGCCAGCAGTTGGGGACAGGGTTTGAACACTGAAGCTTTCTTT. Its protein is CASSWGQGLNTEAFF.

The gene calls are TRBV27 and TRBJ2-4, with D possibly being TRBD1 (6 bases). CDR3 length: 15 amino acids. Trimming took 6 bases from V and 1 from J, leaving 13 bases between them. Germline V gene sequence: CDR1 MNHEY, CDR2 SMNVEV (reference sequence). As DNA, the CDR3 is TGTGCCAGCAGGGATGCAAGGGGGGCCAAAAACATTCAGTACTTC. Translating gives CASRDARGAKNIQYF.

V is TRBV28 and J is TRBJ1-1; D remains ambiguous. Per germline, CDR1 MDHEN and CDR2 SYDVKM. CDR3 length: 10 amino acids. V was cut by 5 bases and J by 8 bases, with 6 bases left in between. DNA for the CDR3: TGTGCCAGCAGTGCCTACGAAGCTTTCTTT. Its protein is CASSAYEAFF.